Sequencing of this T cell receptor beta chain was carried out in a study of T-cell reconstitution after alpha-beta-depleted transplantation in children (TCRdb year 2016). At the level of the whole study: T-cell immune reconstitution after TCRalphabeta/CD19-depleted allogeneic hematopoietic cell transplantation in children was quantitatively tracked in the study by means of TCR repertoire profiling.

A remark on this clonotype: It lacks a known antigen. Base quality data are lacking; no much larger clone is found one base away.

Libraries were constructed by PCR. Sequencing instrument: Illumina HiSeq 2500. To normalize quantification of the TCRbeta repertoire, the TCR libraries were built with molecular barcoding that relied on unique molecular identifiers. Using fastp at Q25 and MiXCR, TCRdb reprocessed the public reads and kept productive beta chains. Under each unique CDR3 protein, matching rows form one entry showing the most common genes and DNA. In all, the sample holds some 290,000 distinct CDR3 sequences, and approximately 9.6% of those were seen once. The ten largest clones take up around 10% of the sample. V is clipped by 8 bases and J by 5 bases, and the sequence between their germline boundaries is 18 bases long. The CDR3 holds 14 amino acids from the cysteine to the phenylalanine. The sequence is cut down to CDR3 DNA, 42 bases in frame from base 1.

Sequencing was performed on PBMCs from the stem cell graft donor, taken from the stem cell graft. This clonotype was sampled from a human donor who donated a stem cell graft to a child with SCID. The chain couples TRBV12-3 or TRBV12-4 to TRBJ2-5; confidence is insufficient to name the D gene. At the DNA level, the sequence is TGTGCCAGCCTGCGATACGGGCCTAGGGAGACCCAGTACTTC. It encodes CASLRYGPRETQYF.